The 25 T cell receptor beta chains reported below all come from one sample, sequenced in a study of PD-1 blockade in classical Hodgkin lymphoma. In every patient, relapse followed autologous stem cell transplantation, while exposure to brentuximab vedotin differed. Only in-frame clones appear in the TCRdb table, and some are missing; sequencing was by immunoSEQ multiplex PCR. The profile covers roughly 61,000 clones, with less than 95% appearing a single time and roughly a tenth taken by the ten largest. The sequencing here drew on peripheral blood mononuclear cells (PBMCs), taken before the second cycle of nivolumab. The receptors shown here come from a human donor with classical Hodgkin lymphoma.

V is TRBV28 and J is TRBJ2-7, with 9 bases identical to TRBD2. Per the germline V gene, CDR1 is MDHEN and CDR2 is SYDVKM. J lost 3 bases, V lost 7 bases, and 7 bases had no gene match. This CDR3 has 14 amino acids. The chain's CDR3 is CASILAGERYEQYF. The DNA for the CDR3 is TGTGCCAGCATCTTAGCGGGAGAACGCTACGAGCAGTACTTC.

The rearrangement joins TRBV5-1 to TRBJ2-7, with D possibly matching TRBD2 (6 bases). In germline, CDR1 is SGHRS, CDR2 YFSETQ. V was clipped by 0 bases and J by 3 bases, with 10 bases between them. The CDR3 has 14 amino acids. The CDR3 coding sequence is TGCGCCAGCAGCTTGGGCGGAGGGTACTACGAGCAGTACTTC. Translating it yields CASSLGGGYYEQYF. The complete variable domain, with remaining parts taken from reference TRBV5-1 and TRBJ2-7, reads KAGVTQTPRYLIKTRGQQVTLSCSPISGHRSVSWYQQTPGQGLQFLFEYFSETQRNKGNFPGRFSGRQFSNSRSEMNVSTLELGDSALYLCASSLGGGYYEQYFGPGTRLTVT.

CDR3 bases: TGTGCCAGCAGTTTTATCACCCAGCATTTT. Its translation is CASSFITQHF. This chain links TRBV28 with TRBJ1-5; no clear D. With 3 bases removed from V and 11 bases from J, the gap between germline ends came to 5 bases. Per germline, CDR1 MDHEN and CDR2 SYDVKM. This CDR3 comprises 10 residues. Drawing the rest from reference TRBV28 and TRBJ1-5, the complete variable domain is DVKVTQSSRYLVKRTGEKVFLECVQDMDHENMFWYRQDPGLGLRLIYFSYDVKMKEKGDIPEGYSVSREKKERFSLILESASTNQTSMYLCASSFITQHFGDGTRLSIL.

V usage is TRBV19 and J usage is TRBJ1-5, with D uncertain. This CDR3 comprises 15 residues. Between the trimmed V and J ends, which lost 6 bases and 11 bases, there was a span of 23 bases. Germline values: CDR1 LNHDA, CDR2 SQIVND (reference sequence). CDR3 sequence: CASSPGRNFPSSQHF. The CDR3 nucleotides are TGTGCCAGTAGCCCCGGGAGAAACTTTCCAAGTTCCCAGCATTTT.

The V gene is TRBV18, the J gene TRBJ2-3; D perhaps matches TRBD1 (6 bases). Trimming removed 7 bases from V and 4 bases from J, with 18 bases in between. CDR1 and CDR2 from the germline V gene are KGHSH and LQKENI. The CDR3 sequence is 15 residues long. The CDR3 DNA is TGTGCCAGCTTTCGGGGACAAAATCCCGCAGATACGCAGTATTTT. This encodes CASFRGQNPADTQYF. The whole variable domain, remainder taken from reference TRBV18 and TRBJ2-3, is NAGVMQNPRHLVRRRGQEARLRCSPMKGHSHVYWYRQLPEEGLKFMVYLQKENIIDESGMPKERFSAEFPKEGPSILRIQQVVRGDSAAYFCASFRGQNPADTQYFGPGTRLTVL.

The J gene is TRBJ1-2, the V gene TRBV6-4; 8 nucleotides agree with TRBD1. Losses at the gene ends were 6 bases for V and 8 bases for J; bases not matched to a gene: 11. The CDR3 consists of 14 residues. Looked up from germline, CDR1 is MRHNA and CDR2 is SNTAGT. The CDR3 protein is CASRDRGTGGGYTF. The CDR3 coding sequence is TGTGCCAGCAGAGATAGAGGGACAGGCGGAGGCTACACCTTC.

The V and J genes are TRBV9 and TRBJ2-5, with 13 positions matching TRBD2. Germline V gives CDR1 SGDLS, CDR2 YYNGEE. The CDR3 sequence is 15 residues long. V dropped 3 bases and J dropped 4; count of bases not matched to a gene: 3. This CDR3 is CASSATSGGVETQYF. Here the CDR3 DNA reads TGTGCCAGCAGCGCCACTAGCGGGGGGGTAGAGACCCAGTACTTC.

This clone was seen just once. This sequence joins TRBV9 and TRBJ2-1; D not certain. This CDR3 has 14 amino acids. Trimming left V 0 bases short and J 8 bases short, with 12 bases between. Germline V gives CDR1 SGDLS, CDR2 YYNGEE. In nucleotides, the CDR3 is TGTGCCAGCAGCGTAGACGAGCAGTTCGATGAGCAGTTCTTC. It encodes CASSVDEQFDEQFF.

The chain recombines TRBV27 with TRBJ2-7, with TRBD1 identical over 10 bases. Germline V gives CDR1 MNHEY, CDR2 SMNVEV (reference sequence). This CDR3 is built from 14 residues. V trimming: 4 bases; J trimming: 0 bases; junction bases outside the gene matches: 0. The CDR3 loop reads CASSWTGGSYEQYF. The CDR3 region has the DNA TGTGCCAGCAGTTGGACAGGGGGCTCCTACGAGCAGTACTTC.

The gene calls are TRBV19 and TRBJ2-7, with D possibly being TRBD1 or TRBD2 (5 bases each). The CDR3 runs to 13 residues. The germline gives CDR1 LNHDA, CDR2 SQIVND (reference sequence). V was cut by 6 bases and J by 2 bases, with 11 bases left in between. CDR3 loop: CASSEGLTYEQYF. CDR3 bases: TGTGCCAGTAGCGAGGGGCTAACCTACGAGCAGTACTTC. The full variable domain, its missing parts supplied by reference TRBV19 and TRBJ2-7, is DGGITQSPKYLFRKEGQNVTLSCEQNLNHDAMYWYRQDPGQGLRLIYYSQIVNDFQKGDIAEGYSVSREKKESFPLTVTSAQKNPTAFYLCASSEGLTYEQYFGPGTRLTVT.

The chain uses TRBV5-1 and TRBJ2-7; 7 bases fit TRBD2. V lost 4 bases, J lost 0 bases, and 4 bases stayed unmatched. This CDR3 is built from 14 residues. Germline V gives CDR1 SGHRS, CDR2 YFSETQ. The CDR3 loop is CASSQGLFSYEQYF. For the CDR3, the DNA is TGCGCCAGCAGCCAGGGACTATTCTCCTACGAGCAGTACTTC.

This clone was seen a handful of times. CDR3: CAWSEMVNLAKNIQYF. In DNA form, the CDR3 reads TGTGCCTGGAGCGAAATGGTGAATTTAGCCAAAAACATTCAGTACTTC. The chain couples TRBV30 to TRBJ2-4; D is unresolved. Germline V lookup: CDR1 GTSNPN, CDR2 SVGIG (reference sequence). This CDR3 is built from 16 residues. The V and J ends lost 3 bases and 0 bases respectively, with 15 bases between them.

V usage is TRBV18 and J usage is TRBJ2-3; 9 bases match TRBD2. Germline loops: CDR1 KGHSH, CDR2 LQKENI. V shed 2 bases and J 1 base; nucleotides not matched to a gene: 10. This CDR3 contains 18 residues. The CDR3 loop is CASSPGTSIRSGTDTQYF. In DNA form, the CDR3 reads TGTGCCAGCTCACCAGGGACTAGCATCCGGTCCGGCACAGATACGCAGTATTTT.

With regard to this clone: One end of the junction varies from germline; a read error may be responsible. The chain uses TRBV2 and TRBJ2-7; D uncertain. CDR1 and CDR2 from the germline V gene are SNHLY and FYNNEI. The CDR3 loop spans 11 amino acids. This chain's CDR3 is CASSAGFKPDF. CDR3 coding DNA: TGTGCCAGCAGTGCTGGGTTTAAACCCGACTTC.

The chain recombines TRBV15 with TRBJ2-5, with TRBD2 matching over 10 bases. Germline CDR1 and CDR2: LNHNV and YYDKDF (reference sequence). J gave up 5 bases and V 10 bases, and 16 bases lay outside the gene matches. CDR3 length: 16 amino acids. The CDR3 is CAISAVAGGGGETQYF. CDR3 bases: TGTGCCATTAGCGCGGTAGCGGGGGGTGGCGGGGAGACCCAGTACTTC.

The gene calls are TRBV4-1 and TRBJ2-1; D ambiguous. The germline V gene encodes CDR1 MGHRA and CDR2 YSYEKL. The V and J ends lost 0 bases and 5 bases respectively, with 5 bases between them. This CDR3 spans 13 amino acids. This CDR3 is CASSQERDNEQFF. The CDR3 DNA reads as TGCGCCAGCAGCCAAGAACGAGACAATGAGCAGTTCTTC.

The rearrangement joins TRBV4-2 to TRBJ1-6; possibly TRBD1 for D (5 bases). Deletions cut 0 bases from V and 10 bases from J, with 16 bases between. The CDR3 contains 16 residues. Germline V lookup: CDR1 LGHNA, CDR2 YNFKEQ. CDR3 amino acids: CASSQDLTGTGSPLHF. Here the CDR3 DNA reads TGTGCCAGCAGCCAAGATTTAACAGGCACGGGATCACCCCTCCACTTT.

The chain carries TRBV27 and TRBJ1-6; D not resolved. Per the germline V gene, CDR1 is MNHEY and CDR2 is SMNVEV (reference sequence). The CDR3 is made up of 14 amino acids. The V gene lost 3 bases and the J gene lost 9 bases, with 12 bases spanning the gap. In nucleotides, the CDR3 is TGTGCCAGCAGTTTTGTGGCGGAAAGTTCACCCCTCCACTTT. This gives the protein CASSFVAESSPLHF.

The gene calls are TRBV29-1 and TRBJ1-1; 10 nucleotides align to TRBD1. The CDR3 length is 13 residues. Germline V gives CDR1 SQVTM, CDR2 ANQGSEA. V lost 3 bases, J lost 5 bases, and 3 bases stayed unmatched. The CDR3 coding sequence is TGCAGCGTTGAGGACAGGGGGGGGACTGAAGCTTTCTTT. Translated, it gives CSVEDRGGTEAFF.

The CDR3 sequence is CASSGGDRANNEQFF. The CDR3 nucleotides read TGTGCCAGCAGCGGCGGGGACAGGGCTAACAATGAGCAGTTCTTC. This chain links TRBV9 with TRBJ2-1; 9 nucleotides line up with TRBD1. J lost 5 bases, V lost 3 bases, and 6 bases had no gene match. This CDR3 contains 15 residues. The V gene's germline CDR1 is SGDLS and CDR2 YYNGEE.

This sequence joins TRBV5-5 and TRBJ2-7; 8 bases map to TRBD1. V lost 2 bases to trimming and J lost 2 bases; unmatched junction nucleotides: 9. The CDR3 consists of 16 residues. Per the germline V gene, CDR1 is SGHKS and CDR2 is YYEKEE (reference sequence). The CDR3 sequence is CASSFPGQGFPYEQYF. The DNA of the CDR3 is TGTGCCAGCAGCTTCCCCGGACAGGGCTTCCCCTACGAGCAGTACTTC. Based on the CDR3 plus reference TRBV5-5 and TRBJ2-7, the full variable domain is DAGVTQSPTHLIKTRGQQVTLRCSPISGHKSVSWYQQVLGQGPQFIFQYYEKEERGRGNFPDRFSARQFPNYSSELNVNALLLGDSALYLCASSFPGQGFPYEQYFGPGTRLTVT.

The rearrangement uses TRBV27 and TRBJ2-3; 10 bases agree with TRBD2. The CDR3 spans 20 residues. After removal of 0 bases from V and 3 bases from J, the junction contained 15 bases not matched to a gene. CDR1 is MNHEY and CDR2 is SMNVEV in the germline V gene (reference sequence). Here the CDR3 DNA reads TGTGCCAGCAGTTTATCAGGCAGGGATAGGGCTAGCGGGAGTACAGATACGCAGTATTTT. Protein sequence: CASSLSGRDRASGSTDTQYF.

The chain recombines TRBV12-5 with TRBJ2-1; TRBD1 aligns across 8 bases. The germline gives CDR1 LGHNT, CDR2 FRNRAP. This CDR3 is built from 18 residues. V was clipped by 0 bases and J by 5 bases; unmatched bases: 12. The CDR3 loop reads CASGLVFAHGTGNNEQFF. The CDR3 DNA sequence: TGTGCTAGTGGTTTGGTATTCGCCCACGGGACAGGTAACAATGAGCAGTTCTTC.

The rearrangement joins TRBV21-1 to TRBJ2-7. TRBV21-1 corresponds to a pseudogene. This CDR3 contains 11 residues. The CDR3 coding sequence is TGTGCCAGCAGCAAAACCTACGAGCAGTACTTC. This sequence encodes CASSKTYEQYF.

V usage is TRBV2 and J usage is TRBJ2-3; 12 nucleotides match TRBD2. Germline V gene lookup returns CDR1 SNHLY and CDR2 FYNNEI. The CDR3 loop spans 15 amino acids. The V segment lost 6 bases and the J segment 4 bases; nucleotides outside the gene matches: 5. CDR3 nucleotide sequence: TGTGCCAGCAGGCGGACTAGCGGGGTCCCAGATACGCAGTATTTT. This encodes CASRRTSGVPDTQYF. Filled out from reference TRBV2 and TRBJ2-3, the complete variable domain reads EPEVTQTPSHQVTQMGQEVILRCVPISNHLYFYWYRQILGQKVEFLVSFYNNEISEKSEIFDDQFSVERPDGSNFTLKIRSTKLEDSAMYFCASRRTSGVPDTQYFGPGTRLTVL.